The 10 T cell receptor beta chains reported below all come from one sample, sequenced in a study of shared clonotypes between healthy human individuals. This table comes from immunoSEQ multiplex PCR, and its TCRdb copy is limited to in-frame clones, with some not included. The sample records hundreds of thousands of clones, around three quarters being singletons. Sequenced input: memory CD4+ T cells sorted from blood. Subset denoted: CD45RA-negative fraction. The receptors stem from a woman under 40 in good health.

The J gene is TRBJ1-5, the V gene TRBV11-2; D uncertain. This CDR3 contains 15 residues. V lost 3 bases, J lost 7 bases, and 16 bases lay in between. In germline, CDR1 is SGHAT, CDR2 FQNNGV. CDR3 protein: CASSFSLEGGQPQHF. The CDR3 DNA is TGTGCCAGCAGCTTTTCACTCGAGGGCGGGCAGCCCCAGCATTTT.

The gene calls are TRBV19 and TRBJ2-7; D possibly corresponds to TRBD1 (5 bases). Germline V CDR1 and CDR2: LNHDA, SQIVND (reference sequence). Trimming removed 3 bases at V and 1 base at J, with 10 bases between. This CDR3 is built from 14 residues. The CDR3, as DNA: TGTGCCAGTAGTATGTCTCAGGGTTCCTACGAGCAGTACTTC. It translates to CASSMSQGSYEQYF.

The chain carries TRBV11-2 and TRBJ1-5, with 8 bases lining up with TRBD1. Trimming cost V 5 bases and J 6 bases; bases outside gene matches: 9. The CDR3 covers 15 residues. CDR1 is SGHAT and CDR2 is FQNNGV in the germline V gene. CDR3 bases: TGTGCCAGCAGCCCCGGACAGGGCGCCGCTCAGCCCCAGCATTTT. Residues: CASSPGQGAAQPQHF.

This chain joins TRBV28 and TRBJ2-7; the D gene could be TRBD1 or TRBD2 (5 bases each). Trimming left V 4 bases short and J 5 bases short, with 18 bases between. The germline V gene has CDR1 MDHEN and CDR2 SYDVKM. This CDR3 is built from 15 residues. The CDR3 nucleotides read TGTGCCAGCAGTTCCCCCTGGGGGAGTCGGAACGAGCAGTACTTC. Translating it yields CASSSPWGSRNEQYF.

V usage is TRBV4-1 and J usage is TRBJ2-7, with TRBD1 as a possible D gene (5 bases). Germline V gene data show CDR1 as MGHRA and CDR2 as YSYEKL. V was shortened by 3 bases and J by 3 bases, with 18 bases between the two germline ends. CDR3 size: 16 residues. The CDR3: CASSQPRTNSGYEQYF. The CDR3 DNA follows: TGCGCCAGCAGCCAGCCGCGGACAAACTCGGGCTACGAGCAGTACTTC.

The V gene is TRBV19, the J gene TRBJ1-3, with D maybe TRBD1 (5 bases). V lost 5 bases to trimming and J lost 0 bases, with 11 bases between them. Germline values: CDR1 LNHDA, CDR2 SQIVND (reference sequence). This CDR3 has 15 amino acids. CDR3 region: CASSPSGTSGNTIYF. In DNA, the CDR3 is TGTGCCAGTAGTCCGTCCGGGACCTCTGGAAACACCATATATTTT.

CDR3 in amino acids: CASSARLAGGTEQYF. The CDR3 nucleotides read TGTGCCAGCAGCGCGCGACTAGCGGGAGGGACCGAGCAGTACTTC. The chain has TRBV7-2 and TRBJ2-7; 14 bases match TRBD2. This CDR3 has 15 amino acids. With V trimmed by 5 bases and J by 6 bases, 6 bases remained unmatched. In germline, CDR1 is SGHTA, CDR2 FQGNSA.

The chain links TRBV19 to TRBJ1-2, with 7 bases aligning to TRBD1. Germline CDR1 LNHDA, CDR2 SQIVND (reference sequence). This CDR3 contains 17 residues. The V segment lost 1 base and the J segment 1 base; nucleotides outside the gene matches: 9. The CDR3 nucleotides read TGTGCCAGTAGTATAGGGGACAGCTCCCCTCTTAACTATGGCTACACCTTC. Residues: CASSIGDSSPLNYGYTF.

The chain joins TRBV6-5 to TRBJ1-4; the D gene is possibly TRBD1 (5 bases). Per germline, CDR1 MNHEY and CDR2 SVGAGI. The CDR3 totals 12 residues. V dropped 8 bases and J dropped 4 bases, with 8 bases sitting between them. The CDR3 DNA reads TGTGCCAGCCGGGGGAATAATGAAAAACTGTTTTTT. This codes for CASRGNNEKLFF.

The chain employs TRBV7-3 and TRBJ2-3; possibly TRBD1 for D (6 bases). The CDR3 loop spans 15 amino acids. CDR1 SGHTA and CDR2 FQGTGA come from the germline V gene. With 1 base removed from V and 6 bases from J, the gap between germline ends came to 14 bases. The CDR3 DNA sequence: TGTGCCAGCAGCTTAAGGGGGCTGGCGCTTGATACGCAGTATTTT. Translated: CASSLRGLALDTQYF.